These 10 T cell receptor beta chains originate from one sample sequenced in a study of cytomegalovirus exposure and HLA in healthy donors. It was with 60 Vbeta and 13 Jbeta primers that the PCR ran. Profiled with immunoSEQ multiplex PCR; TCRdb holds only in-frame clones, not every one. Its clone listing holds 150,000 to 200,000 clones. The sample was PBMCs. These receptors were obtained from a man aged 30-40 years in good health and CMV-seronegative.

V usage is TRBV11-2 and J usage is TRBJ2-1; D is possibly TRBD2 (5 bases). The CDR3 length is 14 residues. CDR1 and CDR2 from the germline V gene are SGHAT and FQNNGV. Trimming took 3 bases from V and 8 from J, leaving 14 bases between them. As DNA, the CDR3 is TGTGCCAGCAGCTTTGGGGTAGCGTTCGATGAGCAGTTCTTC. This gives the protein CASSFGVAFDEQFF. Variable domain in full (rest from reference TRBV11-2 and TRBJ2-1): EAGVAQSPRYKIIEKRQSVAFWCNPISGHATLYWYQQILGQGPKLLIQFQNNGVVDDSQLPKDRFSAERLKGVDSTLKIQPAKLEDSAVYLCASSFGVAFDEQFFGPGTRLTVL.

CDR3 in amino acids: CSVLSGGVEQPQHF. CDR3 DNA sequence: TGCAGCGTTCTCTCAGGGGGCGTTGAACAGCCCCAGCATTTT. The V call is TRBV29-1, the J call TRBJ1-5, with 8 nucleotides matching TRBD1. The CDR3 contains 14 residues. After removal of 5 bases from V and 7 bases from J, the junction contained 10 bases not matched to a gene. Germline V gene sequence: CDR1 SQVTM, CDR2 ANQGSEA.

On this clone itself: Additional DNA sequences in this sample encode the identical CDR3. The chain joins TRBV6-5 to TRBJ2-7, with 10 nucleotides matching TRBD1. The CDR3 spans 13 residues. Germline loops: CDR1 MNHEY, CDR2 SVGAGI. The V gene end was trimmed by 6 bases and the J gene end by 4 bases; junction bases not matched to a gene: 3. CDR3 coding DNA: TGTGCCAGCAGCCGGGACAGGGGTTACGAGCAGTACTTC. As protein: CASSRDRGYEQYF.

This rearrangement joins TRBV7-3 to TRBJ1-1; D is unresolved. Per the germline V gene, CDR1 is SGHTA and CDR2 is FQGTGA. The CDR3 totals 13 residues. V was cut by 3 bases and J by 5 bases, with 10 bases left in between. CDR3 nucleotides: TGTGCCAGCAGCTTTGACTTGGGTACTGAAGCTTTCTTT. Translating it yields CASSFDLGTEAFF.

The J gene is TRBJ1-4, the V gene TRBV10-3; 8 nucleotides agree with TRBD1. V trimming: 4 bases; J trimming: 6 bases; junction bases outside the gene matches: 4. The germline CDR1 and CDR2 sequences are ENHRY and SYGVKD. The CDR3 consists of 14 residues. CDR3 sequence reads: CAISGTGGHEKLFF. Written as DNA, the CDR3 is TGTGCCATCAGTGGAACAGGGGGTCATGAAAAACTGTTTTTT.

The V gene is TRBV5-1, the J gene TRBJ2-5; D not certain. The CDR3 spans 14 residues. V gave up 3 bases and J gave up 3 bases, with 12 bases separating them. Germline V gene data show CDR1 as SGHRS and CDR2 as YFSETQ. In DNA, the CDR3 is TGCGCCAGCAGCTACGAGGTTCCCAAAGAGACCCAGTACTTC. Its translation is CASSYEVPKETQYF.

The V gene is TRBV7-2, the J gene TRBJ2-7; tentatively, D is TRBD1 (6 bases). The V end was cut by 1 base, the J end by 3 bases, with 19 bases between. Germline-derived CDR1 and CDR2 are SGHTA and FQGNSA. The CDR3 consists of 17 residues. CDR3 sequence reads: CASSLDGLSSGVYEQYF. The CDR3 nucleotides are TGTGCCAGCAGCTTAGATGGCCTCAGTTCAGGGGTCTACGAGCAGTACTTC.

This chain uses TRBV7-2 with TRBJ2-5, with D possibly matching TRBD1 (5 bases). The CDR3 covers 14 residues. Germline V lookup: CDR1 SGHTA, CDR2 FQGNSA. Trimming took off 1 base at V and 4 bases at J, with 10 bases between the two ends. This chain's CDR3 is CASSLGARAETQYF. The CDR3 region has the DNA TGTGCCAGCAGCTTAGGAGCCAGGGCAGAGACCCAGTACTTC.

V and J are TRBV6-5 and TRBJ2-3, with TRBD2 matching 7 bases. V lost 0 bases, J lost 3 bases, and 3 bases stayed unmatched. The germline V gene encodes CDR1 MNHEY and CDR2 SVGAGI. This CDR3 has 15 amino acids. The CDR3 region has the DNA TGTGCCAGCAGTTACTCGGACGGGAGGACAGATACGCAGTATTTT. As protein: CASSYSDGRTDTQYF.

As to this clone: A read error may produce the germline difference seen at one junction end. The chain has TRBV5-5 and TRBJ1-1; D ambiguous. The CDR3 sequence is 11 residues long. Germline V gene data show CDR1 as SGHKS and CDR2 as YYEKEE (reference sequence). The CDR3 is CASSYRGETFF. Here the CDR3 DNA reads TGTGCCAGCAGCTACCGCGGTGAAACTTTCTTT.